This entry features one T cell receptor beta chain sequence. As yet, its antigen is unknown. The source of the sample is a study of OX40 agonist ivuxolimab in advanced cancers. At the level of the study: The drug used for patients, ivuxolimab, was an agonistic anti-OX40 (CD134) antibody. One hepatocellular carcinoma and two cutaneous melanoma patients partially responded.

Study findings and constraints: Doses of 0.1 to 3.0 mg/kg were accompanied by clonal expansion of CD4+ and CD8+ blood T cells by week 6.

TCRdb's copy holds only in-frame clones and misses some; the assay was immunoSEQ multiplex PCR. The sample consists of 58,000 or so clones, 70% to 90% of them appearing once. The CDR3 is 12 residues long. CDR1 is MDHEN, CDR2 SYDVKM, per germline. The ends were cut back, 6 bases at V and 2 bases at J, with 8 bases in the middle. The V call is TRBV28, the J call TRBJ2-7; D ambiguous. The sample consisted of CD4+ or CD8+ T cells sorted from blood, taken in a trial of the OX40 agonist ivuxolimab. The sequence came from an adult with an advanced solid tumor such as melanoma, head and neck, liver or kidney cancer. CDR3 loop: CASRSGPYEQYF. CDR3 in DNA: TGTGCCAGCAGGTCGGGCCCCTACGAGCAGTACTTC.